This T cell receptor beta chain was identified during a study of T cell responses to AZD1222 COVID-19 vaccine (dated by TCRdb to the early 2020s). Study-wide context: AZD1222 recipients whose second dose came at about 4 weeks and those whose second dose came at about 12 weeks were combined into one group, since spike-specific TCR depth and breadth did not differ between the two schedules. TCR sequencing was performed for about 240 trial participants, of whom about 200 were given two doses of AZD1222 and roughly 25 were given two doses of MenACWY control vaccine. Trial participants were enrolled by age into 18-55, 56-69 and 70-plus year subgroups, with approximately 150, 30 and 60 TCR-sequenced participants respectively. Findings and caveats that apply to the study as a whole: No day 14 peak-response samples were available, so repertoires were characterized only after the peak T cell response. Only a handful of AZD1222 recipients were SARS-CoV-2 seropositive at baseline, limiting conclusions about previously exposed vaccinees. The vaccine-associated CD4 TCRs covered the entire spike protein, and the dominant responses fell in regions 160-218 and 743-854. The 56-69-year group was small, and its depth increase did not reach significance, likely because of low power. Epitopes outside the regions mutated in the B.1.351 and B.1.1.7 variants were reportedly recognized by nearly half of the unique spike-specific TCRs. Participants were mostly white British, with more females than males. The authors suggested clonal diversity may have been underestimated. Spike-specific TCR breadth and depth rose significantly after two AZD1222 doses compared with day 0 and with MenACWY recipients.

The sample's time point label, decoded: baseline before first vaccination. Vaccinee samples came from UK trials COV001 and COV002, including a single-blind randomized controlled phase 2/3 trial of AZD1222 (ChAdOx1 nCoV-19) in healthy adults. For TCRbeta chain sequencing, PBMC samples were collected from trial participants at day 0 and at day 28 after the second dose. The CDR3 regions of human TCRbeta chains were subjected to immunosequencing. From the authors' description of their analysis: Repertoire TCRs were checked for matches against a reference library of SARS-CoV-2-specific TCRs that had been generated using the MIRA antigen-specificity platform. Breadth was defined as the fraction of unique TCRs that were SARS-CoV-2-associated. Depth was defined as the fraction of total T cells that were SARS-CoV-2-associated. Using the MIRA data, every spike-specific TCR was mapped to the spike region that the TCR reacted to and assigned to either a CD4 or a CD8 class. Log10-transformed breadth and depth values were compared by one-way ANOVA with Sidak's multiple comparisons tests. TCRdb provides this immuneACCESS table in a form limited to in-frame rearrangements. Some clones are lacking; in checked studies, under half of them reflect an unresolved V gene, and why the rest are absent is not known. V and J calls and clone size are those listed in that table; D and trimming were worked out from the DNA. The sample table lists about 140,000 clones, around nine tenths of them with a count of one. The ten largest clones represent about 4.5% of the sample.

In its sample, this clone was seen a few times. There is no known antigen for this receptor. Base quality data are lacking; no much larger clone is found one base away. V loses 0 bases of germline sequence and J loses 1 base, and the interval between the two ends is 10 bases. CDR1 SGHKS and CDR2 YYEKEE are derived from the germline V gene (reference sequence). The CDR3, cysteine through phenylalanine, is 15 amino acids long. Only the CDR3 part of the read is kept: 45 bases, read in frame from the first base. The specimen was peripheral blood, collected on day 0 of AZD1222 vaccination. The source is an adult in good health. The chain employs TRBV5-5 and TRBJ1-1, with TRBD1 tentatively as D gene (6 bases match). The DNA reads as follows: TGTGCCAGCAGCTTGGCCTGGACAGAGAACACTGAAGCTTTCTTT. It encodes CASSLAWTENTEAFF.